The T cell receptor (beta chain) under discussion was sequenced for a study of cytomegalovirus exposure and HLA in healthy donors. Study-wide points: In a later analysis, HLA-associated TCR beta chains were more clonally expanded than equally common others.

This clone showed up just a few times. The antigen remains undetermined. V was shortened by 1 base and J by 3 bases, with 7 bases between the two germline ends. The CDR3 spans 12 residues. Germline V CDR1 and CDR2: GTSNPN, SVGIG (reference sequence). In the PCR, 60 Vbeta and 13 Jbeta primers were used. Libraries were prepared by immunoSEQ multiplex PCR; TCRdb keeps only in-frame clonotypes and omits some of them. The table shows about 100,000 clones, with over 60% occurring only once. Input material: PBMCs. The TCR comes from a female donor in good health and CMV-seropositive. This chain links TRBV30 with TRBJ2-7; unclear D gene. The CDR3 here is CAWSGLSYEQYF. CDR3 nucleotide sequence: TGTGCCTGGAGTGGTCTTAGCTACGAGCAGTACTTC.